This T cell receptor beta chain was retrieved from a study of blood T cell repertoires in COVID-19. Study background: Some COVID-19 samples were acute and others convalescent; all came from the United States, Italy and Spain. Sample material is recorded as cDNA or gDNA derived from T cells, B-cell-depleted T cells, or PBMCs.

Per the germline V gene, CDR1 is MNHEY and CDR2 is SVGAGI. The length of the CDR3 is 15 residues. The ends lost 4 bases at V and 1 base at J; junction bases unmatched: 5. Clones were read by immunoSEQ multiplex PCR, and TCRdb kept only the in-frame ones, dropping some. The table records approximately 270,000 clones, 91% of them present only once. This clone was picked up a small number of times. Participants had their cohort set by participant-reported clinical history. The chain combines TRBV6-5 with TRBJ1-2, with TRBD1 identical over 8 bases. Input material: PBMCs or T cells enriched from blood (not recorded which). The receptor was derived from a human donor in a cohort exposed to, infected with or recovered from COVID-19 (not recorded which). The donor label of this sample is uncertain. The CDR3: CASSWTGQDNYGYTF. The CDR3 DNA sequence: TGTGCCAGCAGTTGGACGGGACAGGATAACTATGGCTACACCTTC.